This record looks at one TCR beta chain sequence and its context. The antigen is undetermined. These data come from a study of cytomegalovirus exposure and HLA in healthy donors. Findings of the study overall: Analyses of presence/absence relied on an assumption of roughly uniform sequencing depth across donors.

The V gene's germline CDR1 is SGDLS and CDR2 YYNGEE. Unmatched junction bases numbered 2, after V lost 0 bases and J lost 2 bases. CDR3 size: 16 residues. This PCR relied on a set of 60 Vbeta primers and 13 Jbeta primers. TCRdb's copy holds only in-frame clones and misses some; the assay was immunoSEQ multiplex PCR. The repertoire includes 120,000 or so clones, about 80% of them detected once, and approximately 2% sits in the top ten. This receptor was taken from a man aged 18 to 29 in good health and CMV-seronegative. The sample taken for sequencing was PBMCs. The chain uses TRBV9 and TRBJ2-2; 9 nucleotides match TRBD2. The chain's CDR3 is CASSVGLAGNTGELFF. In DNA form, the CDR3 reads TGTGCCAGCAGCGTAGGTCTAGCGGGAAACACCGGGGAGCTGTTTTTT.